Shown below are 29 T cell receptor beta chains from a single sample sequenced in a study of PD-1 blockade in classical Hodgkin lymphoma. Time point meaning: cycle 4 day 1 (C4D1), after more than five weeks of nivolumab. Each patient experienced a relapse that followed autologous stem cell transplantation, and brentuximab vedotin exposure varied. Generated by immunoSEQ multiplex PCR, the TCRdb table keeps only in-frame clones and is missing some. This sample yields about 96,000 clones, of which around 93% are seen a single time; 2% belongs to the top ten. The source was peripheral blood mononuclear cells (PBMCs), collected before the fourth cycle of nivolumab. The receptors were gathered from a human donor with classical Hodgkin lymphoma.

This clone was seen a single time. The chain couples TRBV25-1 to TRBJ2-7; 16 positions agree with TRBD2. CDR3 size: 17 residues. V shed 4 bases, J shed 3 bases, and the junction held 6 bases outside the gene matches. Germline CDR1 is MGHDK and CDR2 is SYGVNS. In DNA form, the CDR3 reads TGTGCCAGCAGTGGGGGACTAGCGGGAGGGCTCCTCTACGAGCAGTACTTC. This translates into CASSGGLAGGLLYEQYF.

To note about this clone: Different DNA sequences within this sample yield the same CDR3. This chain connects TRBV27 to TRBJ1-1; TRBD1 agrees at 7 bases. This CDR3 has 13 residues. The V gene's germline CDR1 is MNHEY and CDR2 SMNVEV (reference sequence). J gave up 3 bases and V 4 bases, and 2 bases lay outside the gene matches. The CDR3, as DNA: TGTGCCAGCAGTTACAGGGGCGACACTGAAGCTTTCTTT. Its protein product is CASSYRGDTEAFF.

The V and J genes are TRBV19 and TRBJ2-7, with unresolved D. The germline V gene has CDR1 LNHDA and CDR2 SQIVND (reference sequence). The CDR3 extends over 13 amino acids. Deletions cut 5 bases from V and 3 bases from J, with 11 bases between. The CDR3 DNA is TGTGCCAGTAGTTTCAGAAATCTCTACGAGCAGTACTTC. Translating it yields CASSFRNLYEQYF.

The chain carries TRBV27 and TRBJ2-7; D is possibly TRBD1 (6 bases). Trimming removed 3 bases at V and 6 bases at J, with 12 bases between. This CDR3 contains 13 residues. CDR1 MNHEY and CDR2 SMNVEV come from the germline V gene (reference sequence). The DNA for the CDR3 is TGTGCCAGCAGTTTCAACAGGGCAGGCGAGCAGTACTTC. Amino acids: CASSFNRAGEQYF.

The rearrangement links TRBV12-5 to TRBJ2-7; D not certain. The CDR3 consists of 13 residues. Germline CDR1 LGHNT, CDR2 FRNRAP. The V end lost 4 bases, the J end lost 2 bases, and 9 bases lay between the germline ends. The CDR3 here is CASGSTLPYEQYF. The CDR3, as DNA: TGTGCTAGTGGTTCCACGCTTCCCTACGAGCAGTACTTC.

This clone was recorded once. The CDR3 DNA is TGTGCCAGCAACCGGGACAACATGAACACTGAAGCTTTCTTT. This encodes CASNRDNMNTEAFF. The chain joins TRBV6-5 to TRBJ1-1, with D perhaps matching TRBD1 (6 bases). V dropped 7 bases and J dropped 0 bases, with 12 bases sitting between them. The CDR3 covers 14 residues. CDR1 MNHEY and CDR2 SVGAGI come from the germline V gene.

This chain uses TRBV10-1 with TRBJ2-5, with 7 bases lining up with TRBD2. J was trimmed by 4 bases and V by 5 bases; bases with no gene match: 7. The CDR3 sequence is 14 residues long. CDR1 and CDR2 from the germline V gene are WNHNN and SYGVQD (reference sequence). CDR3 sequence: CASSPAGVGETQYF. In DNA, the CDR3 is TGCGCCAGCAGTCCTGCGGGAGTGGGAGAGACCCAGTACTTC.

The J gene is TRBJ2-7, the V gene TRBV4-1; D is undetermined. The CDR3 is made up of 12 amino acids. CDR1 MGHRA and CDR2 YSYEKL come from the germline V gene. Trimming stripped 2 bases from V and 5 bases from J, with 7 bases between. The CDR3, as DNA: TGCGCCAGCAGCCAAAACCTCGACGAGCAGTACTTC. Translated: CASSQNLDEQYF.

This chain joins TRBV7-9 and TRBJ2-1; D not certain. Germline CDR1 and CDR2: SEHNR and FQNEAQ (reference sequence). V shed 11 bases and J shed 8 bases, with 19 bases lying between them. The CDR3 is 13 residues long. The CDR3 here is CALLDQPNDEQFF. The DNA of the CDR3 is TGTGCCCTCTTGGACCAACCAAACGATGAGCAGTTCTTC. The entire variable domain, with the rest obtained from reference TRBV7-9 and TRBJ2-1, is as follows: DTGVSQNPRHKITKRGQNVTFRCDPISEHNRLYWYRQTLGQGPEFLTYFQNEAQLEKSRLLSDRFSAERPKGSFSTLEIQRTEQGDSAMYLCALLDQPNDEQFFGPGTRLTVL.

This chain connects TRBV12-5 to TRBJ1-2; no reliable D call. The V gene lost 6 bases and the J gene lost 2 bases, with 7 bases spanning the gap. This CDR3 is built from 12 residues. CDR1 is LGHNT and CDR2 is FRNRAP in the germline V gene. CDR3 amino acids: CASGPLNYGYTF. CDR3 in DNA: TGTGCTAGTGGCCCTCTGAACTATGGCTACACCTTC.

The chain has TRBV2 and TRBJ1-5; the D is unclear. This CDR3 is built from 14 residues. The V and J ends lost 2 bases and 1 base respectively, with 6 bases between them. CDR1 SNHLY and CDR2 FYNNEI come from the germline V gene. The CDR3 DNA reads as TGTGCCAGCAGTGAAACTCGGAGCAATCAGCCCCAGCATTTT. This codes for CASSETRSNQPQHF.

The chain couples TRBV4-1 to TRBJ2-2, with no clear D. This CDR3 spans 13 amino acids. V gave up 3 bases and J gave up 9 bases, with 11 bases separating them. Germline assignment: CDR1 MGHRA and CDR2 YSYEKL. CDR3 nucleotide sequence: TGCGCCAGCAGCCAGCTTCTGGGCAGGGAGCTGTTTTTT. Protein: CASSQLLGRELFF.

The chain is built from TRBV30 and TRBJ1-2; tentatively, D is TRBD1 (6 bases). Trimming cost V 5 bases and J 4 bases, with 20 bases left between them. The CDR3 totals 15 residues. CDR1 GTSNPN and CDR2 SVGIG come from the germline V gene (reference sequence). In nucleotides, the CDR3 is TGTGCCTGGTCCTCGGTGCAGGGGAGGTCCTATGGCTACACCTTC. Protein product: CAWSSVQGRSYGYTF.

The chain combines TRBV6-1 with TRBJ1-2; TRBD1 matches 8 bases. Trimming took 7 bases from V and 3 from J; bases not matched to a gene: 7. CDR3 length equals 14 residues. Germline CDR1 MNHNS, CDR2 SASEGT. CDR3 nucleotides: TGTGCCAGCAAGGCCGGACAGGGTTACTATGGCTACACCTTC. It yields the protein CASKAGQGYYGYTF.

This clone has more than one count but fewer than ten. The V gene is TRBV30, the J gene TRBJ1-2, with D uncertain. Germline V gives CDR1 GTSNPN, CDR2 SVGIG (reference sequence). The ends were cut back, 2 bases at V and 4 bases at J, with 5 bases in the middle. The CDR3 covers 11 residues. CDR3 region: CAWSKVYGYTF. CDR3 in DNA: TGTGCCTGGAGTAAGGTCTATGGCTACACCTTC.

V is TRBV10-2 and J is TRBJ1-5; unclear D gene. Trimming cost V 3 bases and J 0 bases, with 3 bases left between them. CDR1 and CDR2 from the germline V gene are WSHSY and SAAADI. This CDR3 has 13 residues. CDR3 bases: TGCGCCAGCAGTGATTATAGCAATCAGCCCCAGCATTTT. This codes for CASSDYSNQPQHF.

The CDR3 DNA reads as TGCGCCAGCAGCTTGGCGGCACAGGGCAGCACAGATACGCAGTATTTT. Its translation: CASSLAAQGSTDTQYF. The chain couples TRBV5-1 to TRBJ2-3; D is possibly TRBD1 (6 bases). Germline CDR1 SGHRS, CDR2 YFSETQ. The germline V and J ends were trimmed by 0 bases and 0 bases, with 11 bases remaining between them. The CDR3 runs to 16 residues. Full variable domain (remainder filled in from reference TRBV5-1 and TRBJ2-3): KAGVTQTPRYLIKTRGQQVTLSCSPISGHRSVSWYQQTPGQGLQFLFEYFSETQRNKGNFPGRFSGRQFSNSRSEMNVSTLELGDSALYLCASSLAAQGSTDTQYFGPGTRLTVL.

This sequence joins TRBV27 and TRBJ1-2; D unclear. Germline V gene lookup returns CDR1 MNHEY and CDR2 SMNVEV (reference sequence). V lost 5 bases and J lost 5, with 18 bases in between. The CDR3 extends over 15 amino acids. The CDR3 here is CASSRKVPRLYGYTF. The CDR3 DNA reads TGTGCCAGCAGTCGAAAGGTACCGCGTTTGTATGGCTACACCTTC.

The chain couples TRBV30 to TRBJ1-4; tentative D call: TRBD1 (6 bases). CDR3 length: 14 amino acids. V was pared by 0 bases and J by 5 bases, with 10 bases between. Per the germline V gene, CDR1 is GTSNPN and CDR2 is SVGIG (reference sequence). The CDR3 region has the DNA TGTGCCTGGAGTGTAGGTCAGGGGAATGAAAAACTGTTTTTT. It translates to CAWSVGQGNEKLFF.

This rearrangement joins TRBV4-1 to TRBJ1-2; 10 nucleotides agree with TRBD1. There are 16 residues in the CDR3. V was pared by 3 bases and J by 2 bases, with 6 bases of the junction left unmatched. Germline loops: CDR1 MGHRA, CDR2 YSYEKL. The CDR3 loop reads CASSHMPGQGNYGYTF. DNA of the CDR3: TGCGCCAGCAGCCATATGCCGGGACAGGGGAACTATGGCTACACCTTC.

This chain joins TRBV9 and TRBJ2-1; D is possibly TRBD2 (6 bases). The CDR3 has 15 residues. In germline, CDR1 is SGDLS, CDR2 YYNGEE. V was clipped by 4 bases and J by 6 bases, with 17 bases between them. The CDR3 DNA is TGTGCCAGCAGCCTTCAGCGGGCCCCCAGCAATGAGCAGTTCTTC. Amino acids: CASSLQRAPSNEQFF.

V gene TRBV10-3 combines with J gene TRBJ2-7; tentatively, D is TRBD2 (5 bases). The CDR3 covers 13 residues. Germline loops: CDR1 ENHRY, CDR2 SYGVKD. The V gene lost 8 bases and the J gene lost 0 bases, with 11 bases spanning the gap. The CDR3 loop reads CAISGIDSYEQYF. In DNA form, the CDR3 reads TGTGCCATCTCCGGGATTGACTCCTACGAGCAGTACTTC.

The gene calls are TRBV9 and TRBJ2-1; TRBD2 matches 9 bases. The CDR3 loop spans 17 amino acids. Germline CDR1 SGDLS, CDR2 YYNGEE. The J segment lost 6 bases and the V segment lost 0 bases, leaving 10 bases of the junction unmatched. CDR3 nucleotide sequence: TGTGCCAGCAGCGTAGCCCCTAGCGGGGTCGGCGGCAATGAGCAGTTCTTC. It encodes CASSVAPSGVGGNEQFF.

The rearrangement uses TRBV11-2 and TRBJ1-2; no firm D call. The CDR3 contains 12 residues. Germline lookup yields CDR1 SGHAT and CDR2 FQNNGV. Trimming cost V 1 base and J 9 bases, with 9 bases left between them. The CDR3 nucleotides read TGTGCCAGCAGCTTAGCAGAATCTAGCTACACCTTC. It is translated as CASSLAESSYTF.

The chain joins TRBV11-1 to TRBJ1-1, with 10 bases aligning to TRBD1. Germline assignment: CDR1 SGHAT and CDR2 FQDESV (reference sequence). This CDR3 has 14 residues. Trimming took 8 bases from V and 4 from J; bases not matched to a gene: 7. This CDR3 reads CASGAWTGGTEAFF. CDR3 bases: TGTGCCAGCGGTGCCTGGACAGGGGGCACTGAAGCTTTCTTT.

The J gene is TRBJ2-7, the V gene TRBV28; 12 bases match TRBD2. This CDR3 spans 14 amino acids. Germline values: CDR1 MDHEN, CDR2 SYDVKM. V shed 3 bases, J shed 7 bases, and the junction held 4 bases outside the gene matches. The CDR3 region is CASSFGGLAGEQYF. The CDR3 DNA follows: TGTGCCAGCAGTTTCGGTGGACTAGCGGGGGAGCAGTACTTC.

This clone was seen once. The J gene is TRBJ1-2, the V gene TRBV28; tentative D call: TRBD1 (5 bases). This CDR3 spans 14 amino acids. The V gene lost 6 bases and the J gene lost 2 bases, with 13 bases spanning the gap. From germline, CDR1 is MDHEN and CDR2 SYDVKM. The DNA for the CDR3 is TGTGCCAGCAGGAGCGACAGAACAAACTATGGCTACACCTTC. Translation: CASRSDRTNYGYTF.

V usage is TRBV19 and J usage is TRBJ2-7; 10 bases line up with TRBD2. Germline CDR1 reads LNHDA; CDR2 reads SQIVND (reference sequence). The trim removed 6 bases at V and 4 bases at J, leaving 9 bases unmatched. The CDR3 loop spans 15 amino acids. CDR3 bases: TGTGCCAGTAGCCTCCAGCGGGAGGGCCCTTACGAGCAGTACTTC. It is translated as CASSLQREGPYEQYF.

The chain has TRBV28 and TRBJ2-7; perhaps D is TRBD1 or TRBD2 (7 bases each). CDR1 and CDR2 (germline): MDHEN, SYDVKM. The V and J ends lost 3 bases and 2 bases respectively, with 11 bases between them. CDR3 size: 14 residues. The CDR3 nucleotides are TGTGCCAGCAGTTTCCAGGGGGGGCCCTACGAGCAGTACTTC. Protein: CASSFQGGPYEQYF.